The 18 T cell receptor beta chains given below trace back to one sample, sequenced in a study of cytomegalovirus exposure and HLA in healthy donors. The data were produced by immunoSEQ multiplex PCR, yet TCRdb's version contains in-frame clones alone and is incomplete. The sample has 100,000 to 150,000 clones; around 95% are singletons. The specimen was PBMCs. The receptors originated from a man aged 18 to 35 in good health and CMV-seronegative.

This chain joins TRBV7-7 and TRBJ2-5, with 7 bases aligning to TRBD1. The ends lost 1 base at V and 5 bases at J; junction bases unmatched: 7. The CDR3 runs 15 residues. Germline V lookup: CDR1 SSHAT, CDR2 FNYEAQ (reference sequence). This CDR3 is CASSLEWGTVETQYF. Written as DNA, the CDR3 is TGTGCCAGCAGCTTAGAGTGGGGGACAGTGGAGACCCAGTACTTC. The entire variable domain, with the rest obtained from reference TRBV7-7 and TRBJ2-5, is as follows: GAGVSQSPRYKVTKRGQDVTLRCDPISSHATLYWYQQALGQGPEFLTYFNYEAQPDKSGLPSDRFSAERPEGSISTLTIQRTEQRDSAMYRCASSLEWGTVETQYFGPGTRLLVL.

The rearrangement uses TRBV30 and TRBJ2-2; tentatively, D is TRBD1 (5 bases). CDR3 size: 13 residues. Germline V gene sequence: CDR1 GTSNPN, CDR2 SVGIG (reference sequence). V dropped 3 bases and J dropped 1 base, with 6 bases sitting between them. CDR3 in DNA: TGTGCCTGGAGCGACAGGAACACCGGGGAGCTGTTTTTT. It encodes CAWSDRNTGELFF.

This chain uses TRBV5-4 with TRBJ2-5; 9 bases line up with TRBD1. Germline loops: CDR1 SGHNT, CDR2 YYREEE (reference sequence). V gave up 0 bases and J gave up 4 bases; unmatched junction bases: 4. This CDR3 contains 15 residues. In DNA, the CDR3 is TGTGCCAGCAGCTTGGGGGGGACAGGGCGAGAGACCCAGTACTTC. This codes for CASSLGGTGRETQYF.

The chain couples TRBV18 to TRBJ1-3, with TRBD1 as a possible D gene (6 bases). Germline V lookup: CDR1 KGHSH, CDR2 LQKENI. V lost 3 bases to trimming and J lost 1 base, with 16 bases between them. The CDR3 covers 17 residues. The CDR3 protein is CASSPIPPRGSGNTIYF. CDR3 bases: TGTGCCAGCTCACCGATACCCCCTAGGGGGTCTGGAAACACCATATATTTT. The variable domain in full, completed from reference TRBV18 and TRBJ1-3, reads NAGVMQNPRHLVRRRGQEARLRCSPMKGHSHVYWYRQLPEEGLKFMVYLQKENIIDESGMPKERFSAEFPKEGPSILRIQQVVRGDSAAYFCASSPIPPRGSGNTIYFGEGSWLTVV.

The rearrangement links TRBV19 to TRBJ2-1; possibly TRBD2 for D (5 bases). The germline V gene encodes CDR1 LNHDA and CDR2 SQIVND (reference sequence). The V gene lost 5 bases and the J gene lost 4 bases, with 6 bases spanning the gap. The CDR3 has 12 amino acids. The chain's CDR3 is CASSPGYNEQFF. The DNA for the CDR3 is TGTGCCAGTAGTCCGGGGTACAATGAGCAGTTCTTC. The variable domain in full, with the rest retrieved from reference TRBV19 and TRBJ2-1, is DGGITQSPKYLFRKEGQNVTLSCEQNLNHDAMYWYRQDPGQGLRLIYYSQIVNDFQKGDIAEGYSVSREKKESFPLTVTSAQKNPTAFYLCASSPGYNEQFFGPGTRLTVL.

Only one count was recorded for this clone. The V and J genes are TRBV7-6 and TRBJ1-1; D might be TRBD1 (5 bases). The germline V gene encodes CDR1 SGHVS and CDR2 FNYEAQ. The CDR3 sequence is 15 residues long. Deletions cut 5 bases from V and 1 base from J, with 14 bases between. Here the CDR3 reads CASSPPGVRNTEAFF. The DNA for the CDR3 is TGTGCCAGCAGCCCACCGGGGGTGAGGAACACTGAAGCTTTCTTT.

As concerns this clone: Mismatch with germline at one junction end may stem from a read error. This sequence joins TRBV7-7 and TRBJ2-3, with TRBD1 as a possible D gene (6 bases). CDR3 length equals 17 residues. Germline assignment: CDR1 SSHAT and CDR2 FNYEAQ (reference sequence). CDR3 sequence reads: CASSLGGWGPTTDTQYF. CDR3 nucleotide sequence: TGTGCTAGCAGCTTAGGAGGTTGGGGGCCAACCACAGATACGCAGTATTTT.

The J gene is TRBJ2-1, the V gene TRBV28, with D maybe TRBD2 (6 bases). The V end lost 7 bases, the J end lost 1 base, and 14 bases lay between the germline ends. Germline-derived CDR1 and CDR2 are MDHEN and SYDVKM. This CDR3 region has 15 residues. CDR3 sequence (DNA): TGTGCCAGCACTTCCTTGGAGGGATCCTACAATGAGCAGTTCTTC. Its protein product is CASTSLEGSYNEQFF.

This clone showed up just once. This chain links TRBV7-6 with TRBJ2-7; TRBD2 might be the D (6 bases). The germline CDR1 and CDR2 sequences are SGHVS and FNYEAQ. With 3 bases removed from V and 7 bases from J, the gap between germline ends came to 16 bases. The CDR3 sequence is 14 residues long. CDR3 coding DNA: TGTGCCAGCAGCTTCCGGCCCCAGGCGGGGGAGCAGTACTTC. Its protein product is CASSFRPQAGEQYF.

V is TRBV9 and J is TRBJ1-1; 8 bases are a match to TRBD1. The CDR3 sequence is 16 residues long. V lost 2 bases and J lost 1; bases outside the gene matches: 7. Germline-derived CDR1 and CDR2 are SGDLS and YYNGEE. The CDR3 sequence: CASSVSGQGGNTEAFF. The DNA for the CDR3 is TGTGCCAGCAGCGTGTCCGGACAGGGCGGGAACACTGAAGCTTTCTTT. The entire variable domain, with the rest obtained from reference TRBV9 and TRBJ1-1, is as follows: DSGVTQTPKHLITATGQRVTLRCSPRSGDLSVYWYQQSLDQGLQFLIQYYNGEERAKGNILERFSAQQFPDLHSELNLSSLELGDSALYFCASSVSGQGGNTEAFFGQGTRLTVV.

The V gene is TRBV2, the J gene TRBJ1-1; D is ambiguous. CDR3 length equals 12 residues. V gave up 8 bases and J gave up 0 bases, with 7 bases separating them. Germline values: CDR1 SNHLY, CDR2 FYNNEI. CDR3 residues: CASREMNTEAFF. DNA for the CDR3: TGTGCCAGCCGGGAAATGAACACTGAAGCTTTCTTT.

V gene TRBV5-4 combines with J gene TRBJ2-2; weak D call: TRBD1 (7 bases). Per the germline V gene, CDR1 is SGHNT and CDR2 is YYREEE (reference sequence). Trimming cost V 4 bases and J 4 bases, with 17 bases left between them. CDR3 size: 16 residues. The chain's CDR3 is CASSPVRQGGTGELFF. The DNA of the CDR3 is TGTGCCAGCAGCCCGGTTAGACAGGGAGGCACCGGGGAGCTGTTTTTT.

This CDR3 reads CASSFGEWGDYGYTF. Written as DNA, the CDR3 is TGTGCCAGCAGCTTCGGGGAGTGGGGGGACTATGGCTACACCTTC. The V and J genes are TRBV5-4 and TRBJ1-2; possibly TRBD1 for D (5 bases). With 2 bases removed from V and 3 bases from J, the gap between germline ends came to 14 bases. The germline CDR1 and CDR2 sequences are SGHNT and YYREEE (reference sequence). There are 15 residues in the CDR3.

To note about this clone: A single base separates this from a much larger clone, so it may be a read error. Here the CDR3 reads CASTSGSTDTQYF. Here the CDR3 DNA reads TGTGCCAGCACTAGCGGGAGCACAGATACGCAGTATTTT. This chain uses TRBV6-5 with TRBJ2-3; 8 bases map to TRBD2. The CDR3 runs 13 residues. Losses at the gene ends were 7 bases for V and 0 bases for J; bases not matched to a gene: 0. Looked up from germline, CDR1 is MNHEY and CDR2 is SVGAGI.

The V gene is TRBV7-2, the J gene TRBJ2-3; 10 bases agree with TRBD2. The trim removed 1 base at V and 3 bases at J, leaving 4 bases unmatched. CDR3 length: 16 residues. CDR1 and CDR2 (germline): SGHTA, FQGNSA. The CDR3 spells CASSLGVAGGTDTQYF. The DNA of the CDR3 is TGTGCCAGCAGCTTAGGGGTAGCGGGAGGTACAGATACGCAGTATTTT.

The chain couples TRBV19 to TRBJ2-3; 7 nucleotides line up with TRBD2. With V trimmed by 5 bases and J by 0 bases, 2 bases remained unmatched. The length of the CDR3 is 14 residues. Looked up from germline, CDR1 is LNHDA and CDR2 is SQIVND (reference sequence). CDR3 residues: CASSQAGSTDTQYF. The CDR3 DNA sequence: TGTGCCAGTAGTCAAGCGGGAAGCACAGATACGCAGTATTTT.

This rearrangement joins TRBV5-4 to TRBJ2-1, with 7 nucleotides matching TRBD2. V lost 1 base, J lost 6 bases, and 7 bases stayed unmatched. This CDR3 region has 15 residues. Germline assignment: CDR1 SGHNT and CDR2 YYREEE (reference sequence). The CDR3 DNA is TGTGCCAGCAGCTTGAATGGGAGGGCCACCAATGAGCAGTTCTTC. Protein sequence: CASSLNGRATNEQFF.

V and J are TRBV28 and TRBJ2-7; 9 bases line up with TRBD2. V was pared by 3 bases and J by 1 base, with 16 bases of the junction left unmatched. The germline V gene encodes CDR1 MDHEN and CDR2 SYDVKM. The CDR3 runs to 19 residues. The CDR3 region has the DNA TGTGCCAGCAGTTTGTCCCGACTAGCGGAAATAAAAATTTCCTACGAGCAGTACTTC. Encoded protein: CASSLSRLAEIKISYEQYF.